These 3 T cell receptor beta chains originate from one sample sequenced in a study of cytomegalovirus exposure and HLA in healthy donors. Vbeta (60) and Jbeta (13) primers were used in the PCR. Repertoires were generated with immunoSEQ multiplex PCR, while TCRdb's copy carries only in-frame clones and drops some. Here the sample spans about 130,000 clones, about four fifths being singletons. What was sequenced was PBMCs. Receptors were obtained from a young man in good health.

The chain links TRBV19 to TRBJ1-2; the match to TRBD1 covers 7 bases. The CDR3 sequence is 13 residues long. Unmatched junction bases numbered 5, after V lost 5 bases and J lost 5 bases. Per germline, CDR1 LNHDA and CDR2 SQIVND (reference sequence). CDR3 in amino acids: CASSSTGEYGYTF. CDR3 DNA sequence: TGTGCCAGTAGTTCCACAGGGGAATATGGCTACACCTTC.

The chain uses TRBV6-1 and TRBJ1-5, with 9 positions matching TRBD1. The CDR3 is 14 residues long. Germline trimming cut 6 bases from V and 5 bases from J; bases unmatched to any gene: 5. Germline V CDR1 and CDR2: MNHNS, SASEGT. CDR3 DNA: TGTGCCAGCAGGGGGACAGGGACCCATCAGCCCCAGCATTTT. Translated: CASRGTGTHQPQHF.

The chain employs TRBV7-8 and TRBJ2-7, with 8 nucleotides matching TRBD1. The CDR3 is made up of 12 amino acids. Germline V gene sequence: CDR1 SGHVS, CDR2 FQNEAQ. With V trimmed by 7 bases and J by 2 bases, 1 base remained unmatched. The CDR3 coding sequence is TGTGCCAGCACGGACAGGGCCTACGAGCAGTACTTC. As protein: CASTDRAYEQYF.